Following are 2 T cell receptor beta chains from one sample sequenced in a study of blood T cell repertoires in COVID-19. Some clones are missing from TCRdb's copy, which holds only in-frame ones; the method was immunoSEQ multiplex PCR. The data hold more than 95,000 clones, with approximately 74% observed a single time. Input material: peripheral blood. The receptors were sampled from a man older than 75 with COVID-19, enrolled during active disease.

This rearrangement joins TRBV28 to TRBJ1-5; D ambiguous. V shed 8 bases and J shed 3 bases, with 20 bases lying between them. Germline-derived CDR1 and CDR2 are MDHEN and SYDVKM. This CDR3 spans 16 amino acids. CDR3 coding DNA: TGTGCCAGCGGGAAATCGGGAAGAGGGCCCAATCAGCCCCAGCATTTT. This gives the protein CASGKSGRGPNQPQHF.

The count of this clone is one. The J gene is TRBJ1-6, the V gene TRBV6-5; no reliable D call. This CDR3 contains 15 residues. Trimming stripped 6 bases from V and 6 bases from J, with 15 bases between. CDR1 is MNHEY, CDR2 SVGAGI, per germline. CDR3 coding DNA: TGTGCCAGCAGCCCGACTAGGAGTGTTAATTCACCCCTCCACTTT. Encoded protein: CASSPTRSVNSPLHF.